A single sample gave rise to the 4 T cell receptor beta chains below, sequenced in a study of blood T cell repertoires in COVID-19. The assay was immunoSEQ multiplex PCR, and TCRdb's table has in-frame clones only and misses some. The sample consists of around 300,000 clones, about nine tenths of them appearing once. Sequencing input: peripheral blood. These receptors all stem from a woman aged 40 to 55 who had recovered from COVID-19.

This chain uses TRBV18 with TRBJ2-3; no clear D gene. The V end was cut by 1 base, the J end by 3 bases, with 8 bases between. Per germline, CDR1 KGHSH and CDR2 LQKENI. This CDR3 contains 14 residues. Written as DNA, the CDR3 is TGTGCCAGCTCACCACTCACGACTACAGATACGCAGTATTTT. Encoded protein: CASSPLTTTDTQYF.

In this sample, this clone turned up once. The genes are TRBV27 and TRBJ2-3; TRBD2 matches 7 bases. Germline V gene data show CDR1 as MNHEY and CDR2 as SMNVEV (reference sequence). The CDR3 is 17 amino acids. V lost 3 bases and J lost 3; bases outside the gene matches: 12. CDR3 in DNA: TGTGCCAGCAGTTTTTCGCAGGGATGGGGGGGAACAGATACGCAGTATTTT. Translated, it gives CASSFSQGWGGTDTQYF.

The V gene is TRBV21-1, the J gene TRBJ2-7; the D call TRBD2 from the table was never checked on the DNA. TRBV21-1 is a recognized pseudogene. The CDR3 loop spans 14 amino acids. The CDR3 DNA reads TGTGCCAGCAGCAACTTGGGAGGGACACTAGAGCAGTACTTC. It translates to CASSNLGGTLEQYF.

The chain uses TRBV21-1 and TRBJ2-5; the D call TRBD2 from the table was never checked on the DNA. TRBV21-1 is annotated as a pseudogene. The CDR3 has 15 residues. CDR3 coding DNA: TGTGCCAGCAGCAAATTCCTAGCGGGAAGGGAGACCCAGTACTTC. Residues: CASSKFLAGRETQYF.